The rows below give T cell receptor beta chains drawn from one sample of a study of T-cell reconstitution after alpha-beta-depleted transplantation in children. TCRdb recomputed calls from the PCR reads with MiXCR, one row per CDR3 protein. The repertoire holds under 400,000 distinct CDR3 sequences, around 25% seen once, with 11% in the top ten. Source: PBMCs, mostly from graft donor cells, taken 180 days after TCRalphabeta/CD19-depleted stem cell transplant. Receptors originate from a male patient aged 5 to 17 who had a stem cell transplant for acute lymphoblastic leukemia, so the T cells may come from the graft donor. Both conserved end residues are part of each CDR3. The D gene is left open where the match is weak. Not all rows give a size; the values are once, few, many and, for expanded clones, a class.

CDR3 DNA | CDR3 protein | V gene | clone size | D gene | J gene
TGCGCCAGCAGCCCCGGGGGCACAGATACGCAGTATTTT | CASSPGGTDTQYF | TRBV5-1 | many | . | TRBJ2-3
TGCGCCAGCAGCGCCAGCAATGAGCAGTTCTTC | CASSASNEQFF | TRBV4-1 | . | . | TRBJ2-1
TGCGCCAGCAGCTTGGACGCAGGGGGAGATACGCAGTATTTT | CASSLDAGGDTQYF | TRBV5-1 | few | TRBD1 | TRBJ2-3
TGTGCCAGCAGTGAGTATACGGGACCATACAATGAGCAGTTCTTC | CASSEYTGPYNEQFF | TRBV25-1 | . | . | TRBJ2-1
TGTGCCAGCAGTCTCGGACGGACGAGAAATCAGCCCCAGCATTTT | CASSLGRTRNQPQHF | TRBV12-3/TRBV12-4 | few | . | TRBJ1-5
TGCGCCAGCAGCTTGGACCCTGGACAGGGCGGCTATGGCTACACCTTC | CASSLDPGQGGYGYTF | TRBV5-1 | . | TRBD1 | TRBJ1-2
TGCGCCAGCAGCTTGACGGGTCCTTACAATGAGCAGTTCTTC | CASSLTGPYNEQFF | TRBV5-1 | many | . | TRBJ2-1
TGCGCCAGCAGCTTGGCCGGGACAGACTATGGCTACACCTTC | CASSLAGTDYGYTF | TRBV5-1 | . | TRBD1 | TRBJ1-2
TGTGCCAGCAGCGTTAGCCCTTCGGACAGACTCTCTGGGGCCAACGTCCTGACTTTC | CASSVSPSDRLSGANVLTF | TRBV9 | . | . | TRBJ2-6
TGTGCCAGCAGTCTGACATCAACTAGGCAAGAGACCCAGTACTTC | CASSLTSTRQETQYF | TRBV27 | few | . | TRBJ2-5
TGTGCCAGCAGCAAGGGACTAGCGGGAGCGAAGACCCAGTACTTC | CASSKGLAGAKTQYF | TRBV11-1 | few | TRBD2 | TRBJ2-5
TGCAGCGGCCTAACAGGGGGTCCAGTTAACTATGGCTACACCTTC | CSGLTGGPVNYGYTF | TRBV29-1 | many | TRBD1 | TRBJ1-2
TGTGCCAGCAGCTTACATGCAGATACGCAGTATTTT | CASSLHADTQYF | TRBV7-3 | few | . | TRBJ2-3
TGTGCCAGCAGCCACATAGAGGAGGGGGCCCTTAGGCGGTACTACGAGCAGTACTTC | CASSHIEEGALRRYYEQYF | TRBV13 | few | . | TRBJ2-7
TGTGCCAGCAGTGTCACTAGCGGGTCAGGATACGAGCAGTACTTC | CASSVTSGSGYEQYF | TRBV12-3/TRBV12-4 | . | TRBD2 | TRBJ2-7
TGCAGCGTTACAGGGAGACTTTACCAAGAGACCCAGTACTTC | CSVTGRLYQETQYF | TRBV29-1 | many | . | TRBJ2-5
TGTGCCAGCAGTTCAGGGGGGAGCCTCAATCAGCCCCAGCATTTT | CASSSGGSLNQPQHF | TRBV12-3/TRBV12-4 | . | TRBD1 | TRBJ1-5
TGCGCCAGCAGCACCACAGGGGGTACTAACTATGGCTACACCTTC | CASSTTGGTNYGYTF | TRBV5-1 | many | TRBD1 | TRBJ1-2
TGCACCAGAGGAGCGCACACCGGGGAGCTGTTTTTT | CTRGAHTGELFF | TRBV29-1 | few | . | TRBJ2-2
TGCGCCAGCAGCTTGATTCTCCGGGGCAGGGATGAGCAGTACTTC | CASSLILRGRDEQYF | TRBV5-1 | . | . | TRBJ2-7
TGCGCCAGCAGCTTGGTTCTAGCGGGGTTCCAAGAGACCCAGTACTTC | CASSLVLAGFQETQYF | TRBV5-1 | . | TRBD2 | TRBJ2-5
TGTGCCAGCAGCTTAAGTCCGAACAATGAGCAGTTCTTC | CASSLSPNNEQFF | TRBV7-9 | many | . | TRBJ2-1
TGTGCCTGCAGTTACTCGATCGGAATAGCGGGTTCCTACGAGCAGTACTTC | CACSYSIGIAGSYEQYF | TRBV6-5 | few | TRBD2 | TRBJ2-7
TGTGCCAGTAGTGAGCCTGGGACAGGGATCTACGAGCAGTACTTC | CASSEPGTGIYEQYF | TRBV19 | . | TRBD1 | TRBJ2-7
TGTGCCAGCAGTTTCACAGGGACCACCGGGGAGCTGTTTTTT | CASSFTGTTGELFF | TRBV7-9 | . | . | TRBJ2-2
TGTGCCAGCAGCCAAGAATGGGGTTATAGCAATCAGCCCCAGCATTTT | CASSQEWGYSNQPQHF | TRBV3-1 | few | . | TRBJ1-5
TGTGCCAGCAGTTACTCGGGCAGGGGCTATTCACCCCTCCACTTT | CASSYSGRGYSPLHF | TRBV6-5 | few | . | TRBJ1-6
TGCGCCAGCAGCTTCATGAGACAGGGAGGAGAGACCCAGTACTTC | CASSFMRQGGETQYF | TRBV5-1 | . | . | TRBJ2-5
TGTGCCACCAGTGATTTCCTGCCAGGCTTTACCTACGAGCAGTACTTC | CATSDFLPGFTYEQYF | TRBV24-1 | few | . | TRBJ2-7
TGTGCCAGCAGTGGTCCTGGCGGGCTCGCAGCAGAGACCCAGTACTTC | CASSGPGGLAAETQYF | TRBV25-1 | . | . | TRBJ2-5
TGCAGTGCTCGGGACAGGGGGCGGTGGGAGACCCAGTACTTC | CSARDRGRWETQYF | TRBV20-1 | . | TRBD1 | TRBJ2-5
TGCGCCAGCAGCTTGGCCCAGTCGAACACTGAAGCTTTCTTT | CASSLAQSNTEAFF | TRBV5-1 | . | . | TRBJ1-1
TGTGCCAGCAGTCGCACTACGGACGGATTAGATGAAAAACTGTTTTTT | CASSRTTDGLDEKLFF | TRBV12-3/TRBV12-4 | many | . | TRBJ1-4